The 7 T cell receptor beta chains presented below share a single source sample, sequenced in a study of T cell responses to AZD1222 COVID-19 vaccine. Some clones are missing from TCRdb's copy, which holds only in-frame ones; the method was immunoSEQ multiplex PCR. In the table there are about 120,000 clones, 86% of which are singletons. The source material was peripheral blood, sampled on day 0 of AZD1222 vaccination. The source is an adult in good health.

This chain joins TRBV4-1 and TRBJ1-6; D not resolved. CDR3 size: 17 residues. V lost 0 bases, J lost 4 bases, and 13 bases lay in between. Germline CDR1 and CDR2: MGHRA and YSYEKL. CDR3 loop: CASSQDQRPTYNSPLHF. The CDR3 DNA follows: TGCGCCAGCAGCCAAGATCAGAGGCCGACGTATAATTCACCCCTCCACTTT.

V is TRBV7-9 and J is TRBJ2-7, with unresolved D. V was trimmed by 2 bases and J by 4 bases, leaving 12 bases between them. Germline-derived CDR1 and CDR2 are SEHNR and FQNEAQ (reference sequence). The CDR3 contains 14 residues. The CDR3: CASSLLFLRYEQYF. The CDR3 nucleotides read TGTGCCAGCAGCTTACTCTTCCTTCGGTACGAGCAGTACTTC.

V is TRBV4-1 and J is TRBJ1-2; no clear D. The CDR3 has 15 residues. V was pared by 1 base and J by 2 bases, with 11 bases between. Germline V gene lookup returns CDR1 MGHRA and CDR2 YSYEKL. CDR3 DNA: TGCGCCAGCAGCCAAGTGTTGGCCTTAAACTATGGCTACACCTTC. Protein sequence: CASSQVLALNYGYTF.

The chain carries TRBV28 and TRBJ1-5; 12 positions match TRBD1. CDR1 MDHEN and CDR2 SYDVKM come from the germline V gene. This CDR3 has 16 residues. Trimming removed 5 bases from V and 8 bases from J; junction bases left unmatched: 10. The CDR3 DNA follows: TGTGCCAGCAGTCCGGGGGACAGGGGGCTTGAGGAGCCCCAGCATTTT. Protein sequence: CASSPGDRGLEEPQHF.

The rearrangement joins TRBV5-4 to TRBJ2-2; the D is unclear. The germline gives CDR1 SGHNT, CDR2 YYREEE (reference sequence). The CDR3 is 13 amino acids. Trimming removed 7 bases at V and 3 bases at J, with 10 bases between. The CDR3 coding sequence is TGTGCCAGCTCGCGCCCAGACACCGGGGAGCTGTTTTTT. Its translation is CASSRPDTGELFF.

This clone showed up just a few times. The V call is TRBV15, the J call TRBJ1-6; 7 bases are a match to TRBD1. The CDR3 has 14 residues. From germline, CDR1 is LNHNV and CDR2 YYDKDF (reference sequence). J was trimmed by 10 bases and V by 3 bases; bases with no gene match: 6. Here the CDR3 DNA reads TGTGCCACCAGCAGGGGGGGGACAGCCTCACCCCTCCACTTT. Residues: CATSRGGTASPLHF.

The chain uses TRBV6-2 or TRBV6-3 and TRBJ1-6, with D uncertain. CDR3 length: 14 residues. Germline loops: CDR1 MNHEY, CDR2 SVGEGT. The germline V and J ends were trimmed by 0 bases and 14 bases, with 14 bases remaining between them. CDR3 in DNA: TGTGCCAGCAGTTACTCGAGGCAAGGTGGGACCCTCCACTTT. It codes for CASSYSRQGGTLHF.